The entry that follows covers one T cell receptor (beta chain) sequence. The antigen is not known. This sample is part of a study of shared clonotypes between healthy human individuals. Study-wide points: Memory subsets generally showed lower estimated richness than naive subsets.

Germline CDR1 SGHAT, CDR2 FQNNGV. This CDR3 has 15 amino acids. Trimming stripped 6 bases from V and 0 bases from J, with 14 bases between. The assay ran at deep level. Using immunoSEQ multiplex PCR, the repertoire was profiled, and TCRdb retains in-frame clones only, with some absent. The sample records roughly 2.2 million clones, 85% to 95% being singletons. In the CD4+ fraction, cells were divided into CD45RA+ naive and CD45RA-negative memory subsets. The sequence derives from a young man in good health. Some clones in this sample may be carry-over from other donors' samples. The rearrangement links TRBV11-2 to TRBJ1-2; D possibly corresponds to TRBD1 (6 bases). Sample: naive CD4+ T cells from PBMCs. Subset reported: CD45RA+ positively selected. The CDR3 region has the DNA TGTGCCAGCAGGAAGGACAGACCCGCTAACTATGGCTACACCTTC. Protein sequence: CASRKDRPANYGYTF.